Following are 32 T cell receptor beta chains from one sample sequenced in a study of blood T cells in healthy people across ages. The second PCR ran roughly 6 to 12 cycles with a sample-barcoded 5' primer and J-beta primers. MiXCR was run by TCRdb on the 5' RACE reads, yielding one entry per CDR3 protein. The repertoire holds roughly 730,000 distinct CDR3 sequences, with about 56% as singletons. Sequencing was carried out using blood. The source is a middle-aged man in good health.

The CDR3 DNA reads as TGTGCCAGCAGCTTAGTAGGGGGGCTGGACCAAGAGACCCAGTACTTC. Its protein is CASSLVGGLDQETQYF. V and J are TRBV13 and TRBJ2-5; the D call may be TRBD1 or TRBD2 (6 bases each). V lost 1 base to trimming and J lost 0 bases, with 12 bases between them. This CDR3 has 16 residues. The germline gives CDR1 PRHDT, CDR2 FYEKMQ (reference sequence).

The CDR3 reads CASSYIVGPASINGYTF. The CDR3 nucleotides are TGTGCCAGCAGTTATATAGTGGGACCCGCGTCGATCAATGGCTACACCTTC. The chain links TRBV27 to TRBJ1-2; D is possibly TRBD1 (5 bases). V shed 4 bases and J shed 6 bases, with 24 bases lying between them. This CDR3 is 17 amino acids long. Germline-derived CDR1 and CDR2 are MNHEY and SMNVEV (reference sequence).

CDR3 coding DNA: TGTGCCATCAGTGAGTTCGATGATACAGATACGCAGTATTTT. Its translation: CAISEFDDTDTQYF. The chain carries TRBV10-3 and TRBJ2-3; D is unresolved. The CDR3 runs 14 residues. V was cut by 1 base and J by 3 bases, with 8 bases left in between. Germline V gene data show CDR1 as ENHRY and CDR2 as SYGVKD.

The rearrangement joins TRBV2 to TRBJ2-3, with TRBD2 identical over 8 bases. V was clipped by 9 bases and J by 1 base; unmatched bases: 6. Germline V gives CDR1 SNHLY, CDR2 FYNNEI. CDR3 size: 14 residues. For the CDR3, the DNA is TGTGCCAGGACCGGGGGGGCCCGCACAGATACGCAGTATTTT. Amino acids: CARTGGARTDTQYF.

In its sample, this clonotype was seen a few times. The chain is built from TRBV20-1 and TRBJ2-5, with D perhaps TRBD1 (7 bases). Trimming removed 6 bases at V and 4 bases at J, with 21 bases between. CDR3 length: 15 amino acids. CDR1 and CDR2 from the germline V gene are DFQATT and SNEGSKA (reference sequence). The CDR3 is CSAPPRQGGGETQYF. Written as DNA, the CDR3 is TGCAGTGCCCCTCCGCGACAGGGAGGAGGAGAGACCCAGTACTTC.

The gene calls are TRBV5-5 and TRBJ2-7; D unclear. The J call is uncertain, as TRBJ2-5 better fits the DNA end. The germline V gene has CDR1 SGHKS and CDR2 YYEKEE (reference sequence). This CDR3 region has 16 residues. CDR3: CASSLDVGPVGETQYF. CDR3 nucleotides: TGTGCCAGCAGCTTGGATGTTGGACCGGTGGGGGAGACCCAGTACTTC.

This clonotype appeared a few times. The chain joins TRBV6-1 to TRBJ2-3, with a weak D call TRBD1 (5 bases). From germline, CDR1 is MNHNS and CDR2 SASEGT. V was pared by 6 bases and J by 3 bases, with 22 bases between. The CDR3 totals 17 residues. CDR3 coding DNA: TGTGCCAGCAGGGAGACCACAGGTGCTGGATATACAGATACGCAGTATTTT. Its protein is CASRETTGAGYTDTQYF.

The J gene is TRBJ1-2, the V gene TRBV28, with 10 positions matching TRBD1. This CDR3 is 17 amino acids long. Trimming took 4 bases from V and 3 from J; bases not matched to a gene: 11. In germline, CDR1 is MDHEN, CDR2 SYDVKM. CDR3 coding DNA: TGTGCCAGCAGTTCCGGGACAGGGGTTCGGGTGGACTATGGCTACACCTTC. Translated, it gives CASSSGTGVRVDYGYTF.

The chain employs TRBV27 and TRBJ1-2; a weak D match, TRBD1 (5 bases). Germline values: CDR1 MNHEY, CDR2 SMNVEV (reference sequence). V dropped 2 bases and J dropped 4 bases, with 14 bases sitting between them. CDR3 size: 15 residues. CDR3 region: CASSLERAGGYGYTF. The CDR3 bases are TGTGCCAGCAGTTTAGAGAGGGCGGGGGGCTATGGCTACACCTTC.

The chain employs TRBV20-1 and TRBJ2-6; 10 nucleotides line up with TRBD2. Germline values: CDR1 DFQATT, CDR2 SNEGSKA (reference sequence). Losses at the gene ends were 1 base for V and 0 bases for J; bases not matched to a gene: 9. The CDR3 is made up of 19 amino acids. CDR3: CSARARASGGHSGANVLTF. As DNA, the CDR3 is TGCAGTGCTAGAGCTAGGGCTAGCGGGGGCCACTCTGGGGCCAACGTCCTGACTTTC.

The chain uses TRBV6-2 or TRBV6-3 and TRBJ2-3, with TRBD1 as a possible D gene (6 bases). Trimming pared 9 bases from V and 0 bases from J, leaving 13 bases between. Germline CDR1 reads MNHEY; CDR2 reads SVGEGT. This CDR3 spans 14 amino acids. CDR3 sequence reads: CARPGTSSTDTQYF. In DNA, the CDR3 is TGTGCCAGACCCGGGACATCTAGCACAGATACGCAGTATTTT.

The chain couples TRBV7-2 to TRBJ1-1; D not resolved. The CDR3 contains 13 residues. CDR1 SGHTA and CDR2 FQGNSA come from the germline V gene. V gave up 4 bases and J gave up 0 bases, with 6 bases separating them. This chain's CDR3 is CASSSTLNTEAFF. In nucleotides, the CDR3 is TGTGCCAGCAGCTCCACCCTGAACACTGAAGCTTTCTTT.

The chain couples TRBV5-1 to TRBJ2-3; D unresolved. This CDR3 has 15 residues. Germline CDR1 SGHRS, CDR2 YFSETQ. The V gene lost 0 bases and the J gene lost 1 base, with 9 bases spanning the gap. CDR3 residues: CASSLDGLGTDTQYF. The CDR3 DNA sequence: TGCGCCAGCAGCTTGGATGGGTTGGGCACAGATACGCAGTATTTT.

This chain joins TRBV5-1 and TRBJ1-6, with unresolved D. Trimming removed 0 bases at V and 7 bases at J, with 8 bases between. There are 14 residues in the CDR3. Per the germline V gene, CDR1 is SGHRS and CDR2 is YFSETQ. CDR3 bases: TGCGCCAGCAGCTTGGGTAGCAGCAATTCACCCCTCCACTTT. It encodes CASSLGSSNSPLHF.

V and J are TRBV2 and TRBJ1-1; TRBD1 matches at 7 bases. From germline, CDR1 is SNHLY and CDR2 FYNNEI. CDR3 length equals 14 residues. Trimming cost V 6 bases and J 1 base; bases outside gene matches: 5. The CDR3 here is CASSMTGRNTEAFF. The CDR3 DNA is TGTGCCAGCAGCATGACAGGGCGGAACACTGAAGCTTTCTTT.

The J gene is TRBJ2-7, the V gene TRBV12-3 or TRBV12-4, with 8 bases lining up with TRBD2. The J call may not be correct, given that the DNA end is closer to TRBJ2-5. The CDR3 has 15 amino acids. The CDR3 DNA is TGTGCCAGCAGACCGAGAGCGGGAGATGGGGAGACCCAGTACTTC. Its translation: CASRPRAGDGETQYF.

Only a few counts were recorded for this clonotype. The chain carries TRBV20-1 and TRBJ2-1; possibly TRBD1 or TRBD2 for D (5 bases each). The CDR3 has 14 amino acids. Germline lookup yields CDR1 DFQATT and CDR2 SNEGSKA (reference sequence). V gave up 5 bases and J gave up 9 bases, with 20 bases separating them. The DNA of the CDR3 is TGCAGTGCTCCCCTCGGCAGGGCCGCGGGTGAGCAGTTCTTC. The encoded protein is CSAPLGRAAGEQFF.

This sequence joins TRBV20-1 and TRBJ2-7; TRBD1 aligns across 10 bases. CDR1 is DFQATT, CDR2 SNEGSKA, per germline (reference sequence). Germline trimming cut 1 base from V and 2 bases from J; bases unmatched to any gene: 11. The CDR3 is 17 amino acids. Here the CDR3 reads CSARVVEGTGVTYEQYF. Written as DNA, the CDR3 is TGCAGTGCTAGAGTGGTTGAGGGGACAGGGGTTACCTACGAGCAGTACTTC.

This clonotype was seen a few times. The CDR3 nucleotides are TGTGCCATCAGTGACCAGGTGGCCAGGACCTACGAGCAGTACTTC. Protein sequence: CAISDQVARTYEQYF. The rearrangement uses TRBV10-3 and TRBJ2-7; D gene unclear. The germline CDR1 and CDR2 sequences are ENHRY and SYGVKD. The CDR3 has 15 amino acids. Trimming shortened V by 3 bases and J by 2 bases, and 14 bases separated the two germline ends.

This clonotype has more than one count but fewer than ten. The chain employs TRBV4-1 and TRBJ2-1; the match to TRBD2 covers 9 bases. The germline gives CDR1 MGHRA, CDR2 YSYEKL. CDR3 length: 13 amino acids. With 6 bases clipped from V and 9 bases from J, the junction kept 6 bases outside the gene matches. In DNA form, the CDR3 reads TGCGCCAGCAGTCCACCTAGCGGGACTGAGCAGTTCTTC. Protein: CASSPPSGTEQFF.

The rearrangement uses TRBV20-1 and TRBJ2-1; 7 bases are shared with TRBD2. This CDR3 comprises 15 residues. From germline, CDR1 is DFQATT and CDR2 SNEGSKA (reference sequence). Trimming at V came to 0 bases and at J to 8 bases, leaving 10 bases not matched to a gene. The CDR3 loop is CSARDPGGGSDEQFF. For the CDR3, the DNA is TGCAGTGCTAGAGATCCCGGCGGGGGTAGTGATGAGCAGTTCTTC.

The DNA of the CDR3 is TGCAGTGCTAGAGACGCAGGAGGCTACACCTTC. Protein sequence: CSARDAGGYTF. The rearrangement uses TRBV20-1 and TRBJ1-2, with D unresolved. Germline V gene data show CDR1 as DFQATT and CDR2 as SNEGSKA (reference sequence). This CDR3 region has 11 residues. The V and J ends lost 0 bases and 8 bases respectively, with 7 bases between them.

This chain uses TRBV27 with TRBJ2-3; the match to TRBD1 covers 8 bases. This CDR3 is built from 15 residues. The ends lost 7 bases at V and 3 bases at J; junction bases unmatched: 9. Germline CDR1 reads MNHEY; CDR2 reads SMNVEV (reference sequence). The CDR3 here is CASNGQGTITDTQYF. The CDR3 region has the DNA TGTGCCAGCAATGGACAGGGAACTATTACAGATACGCAGTATTTT.

The V and J genes are TRBV25-1 and TRBJ1-5, with D possibly being TRBD1 (5 bases). Trimming stripped 7 bases from V and 3 bases from J, with 13 bases between. The CDR3 sequence is 14 residues long. Germline CDR1 and CDR2: MGHDK and SYGVNS. CDR3 bases: TGTGCCAGCAACGGCAGGGCGACCAATCAGCCCCAGCATTTT. Protein product: CASNGRATNQPQHF. Full variable domain (remainder filled in from reference TRBV25-1 and TRBJ1-5): EADIYQTPRYLVIGTGKKITLECSQTMGHDKMYWYQQDPGMELHLIHYSYGVNSTEKGDLSSESTVSRIRTEHFPLTLESARPSHTSQYLCASNGRATNQPQHFGDGTRLSIL.

The V gene is TRBV11-2, the J gene TRBJ2-6, with 8 positions matching TRBD1. CDR1 and CDR2 (germline): SGHAT, FQNNGV. The ends lost 1 base at V and 1 base at J; junction bases unmatched: 9. The CDR3 extends over 19 amino acids. Written as DNA, the CDR3 is TGTGCCAGCAGCTTAGGAGAGACAGGGGTATGGTCTGGGGCCAACGTCCTGACTTTC. Protein product: CASSLGETGVWSGANVLTF.

Note on this clonotype: The junction does not match germline at one end; this may be a read error. V and J are TRBV6-2 or TRBV6-3 and TRBJ2-7; 9 bases align to TRBD1. Looked up from germline, CDR1 is MNHEY and CDR2 is SVGEGT. This CDR3 contains 13 residues. The CDR3 loop is CAGSPNRGLEQYF. The DNA of the CDR3 is TGTGCCGGCAGTCCCAACAGGGGGCTTGAGCAGTACTTC.

The V call is TRBV20-1, the J call TRBJ1-2, with 7 bases lining up with TRBD1. After removal of 6 bases from V and 2 bases from J, the junction contained 6 bases not matched to a gene. Germline V gene lookup returns CDR1 DFQATT and CDR2 SNEGSKA (reference sequence). The CDR3 runs to 13 residues. The CDR3 sequence: CSAADRENYGYTF. CDR3 DNA sequence: TGCAGTGCCGCAGACAGGGAGAACTATGGCTACACCTTC.

The rearrangement uses TRBV24-1 and TRBJ2-3; 10 bases line up with TRBD2. Germline loops: CDR1 KGHDR, CDR2 SFDVKD. With 1 base clipped from V and 6 bases from J, the junction kept 6 bases outside the gene matches. This CDR3 has 16 residues. CDR3 bases: TGTGCCACCAGTGATTTCCGGACTAGCGGCCGGGATACGCAGTATTTT. Amino acids: CATSDFRTSGRDTQYF.

The V call is TRBV5-1, the J call TRBJ1-5; TRBD1 aligns across 7 bases. The junction had 9 bases not matched to a gene; V was cut back by 3 bases and J by 9 bases. The V gene's germline CDR1 is SGHRS and CDR2 YFSETQ. CDR3 length equals 14 residues. The CDR3 loop reads CASSWGTVGRPQHF. The CDR3 nucleotides are TGCGCCAGCAGCTGGGGGACAGTCGGACGGCCCCAGCATTTT.

Remarks on this clonotype: An end of the junction does not agree with germline; a read error may underlie this. CDR3 amino acids: CASTGGGPTETQYF. The CDR3, as DNA: TGTGCCAGCACTGGGGGAGGCCCGACAGAGACGCAGTATTTT. The genes are TRBV12-3 or TRBV12-4 and TRBJ2-3, with D possibly matching TRBD2 (6 bases). The CDR3 contains 14 residues.

This chain uses TRBV24-1 with TRBJ1-2; D gene unclear. V lost 5 bases to trimming and J lost 4 bases, with 16 bases between them. Germline V CDR1 and CDR2: KGHDR, SFDVKD. The CDR3 is 15 amino acids. As DNA, the CDR3 is TGTGCCACCAGTGGGCCGTCCGGGGAAGCCTATGGCTACACCTTC. It encodes CATSGPSGEAYGYTF.

The chain couples TRBV12-3 or TRBV12-4 to TRBJ1-2, with D possibly TRBD1 on 6 matching bases. The CDR3 is made up of 13 amino acids. V dropped 3 bases and J dropped 4 bases, with 9 bases sitting between them. CDR3 DNA sequence: TGTGCCAGCAGTTTGATCAGGGGCTATGGCTACACCTTC. Encoded protein: CASSLIRGYGYTF.